The 14 T cell receptor beta chains listed next were all sequenced from one sample in a study of CXCR3-negative and CXCR3-positive naive CD8 T cells. The libraries of TRB cDNA were prepared using 5' RACE with UMI labels. For each CDR3 protein, TCRdb gives one entry from its re-call of the 5' RACE reads, without DNA. Its table records about 63,000 distinct CDR3 sequences. Which antigens these TCRs recognize remains unknown. Points from the study as a whole: Hydrophobicity of TRB CDR3s was greater in CXCR3-positive naive cells than in CXCR3-negative naive cells.

The sequenced sample consisted of naive CXCR3+ CD8+ T cells from blood. As for subset: CD45RO-CCR7+CD27+CD95- naive CD8+ T cells expressing CXCR3 (TNR3+). The source is a human donor in good health. Some clones in this sample may be carry-over from other donors' samples.

This chain joins TRBV29-1 and TRBJ1-2. CDR1 SQVTM and CDR2 ANQGSEA come from the germline V gene. CDR3 length: 12 amino acids. This CDR3 reads CSVEGISQGYTF.

The rearrangement links TRBV7-3 to TRBJ2-1; the D gene TCRdb calls, TRBD2, cannot be checked with no DNA. This CDR3 spans 16 amino acids. Germline V gene data show CDR1 as SGHTA and CDR2 as FQGTGA. CDR3: CASSLVGLAGSNEQFF.

The chain employs TRBV20-1 and TRBJ2-7; TCRdb's D call, TRBD1, is unchecked because there is no DNA. The CDR3 spans 12 residues. The germline V gene encodes CDR1 DFQATT and CDR2 SNEGSKA (reference sequence). The CDR3 here is CSANRGDYEQYF.

V usage is TRBV20-1 and J usage is TRBJ2-5; TCRdb designates TRBD1, a call that cannot be tested without DNA. CDR3 length: 14 amino acids. Germline V gene data show CDR1 as DFQATT and CDR2 as SNEGSKA (reference sequence). CDR3 protein: CSARDGGRGETQYF.

The rearrangement uses TRBV27 and TRBJ2-7; TCRdb reports TRBD2, a call that lacks DNA to check it against. Germline V gene sequence: CDR1 MNHEY, CDR2 SMNVEV (reference sequence). This CDR3 comprises 14 residues. Here the CDR3 reads CASSLGPREYEQYF.

This chain links TRBV7-9 with TRBJ2-3; no DNA is available, so the TRBD2 call from TCRdb remains unchecked. The CDR3 totals 17 residues. The germline V gene has CDR1 SEHNR and CDR2 FQNEAQ (reference sequence). CDR3: CASSFSLRDQRTDTQYF.

The chain combines TRBV7-2 with TRBJ2-7; TCRdb's D gene call, TRBD1, goes unchecked for lack of DNA. The CDR3 spans 16 residues. Germline V gives CDR1 SGHTA, CDR2 FQGNSA. CDR3: CASSLVWDRGSYEQYF.

The CDR3 here is CASSGQLNTEAFF. The rearrangement links TRBV12-3 or TRBV12-4 to TRBJ1-1; TCRdb returns TRBD1, unconfirmable since there is no DNA. This CDR3 region has 13 residues.

The rearrangement uses TRBV7-8 and TRBJ2-1. The CDR3 spans 13 residues. Germline CDR1 reads SGHVS; CDR2 reads FQNEAQ. Here the CDR3 reads CASSLGRDNEQFF.

The rearrangement joins TRBV7-6 to TRBJ2-1; TCRdb calls TRBD1, which cannot be checked without DNA. This CDR3 is built from 14 residues. The V gene's germline CDR1 is SGHVS and CDR2 FNYEAQ. CDR3: CASSLYRGRNEQFF.

J is TRBJ2-1 and V is TRBV12-3 or TRBV12-4. This CDR3 is built from 14 residues. The CDR3 reads CASRFGNSYNEQFF.

This chain joins TRBV20-1 and TRBJ1-6; TCRdb names TRBD1, which stays unverified in the absence of DNA. Germline V CDR1 and CDR2: DFQATT, SNEGSKA (reference sequence). The CDR3 spans 16 residues. The CDR3 is CSARDGTGQEIAPLHF.

The V call is TRBV29-1, the J call TRBJ1-4; TCRdb indicates TRBD1, and absent DNA this call remains unverified. The germline gives CDR1 SQVTM, CDR2 ANQGSEA. This CDR3 region has 13 residues. CDR3 sequence reads: CSARDREDEKLFF.

The gene calls are TRBV18 and TRBJ2-5; TCRdb outputs TRBD1, but without DNA this stays unchecked. The germline V gene has CDR1 KGHSH and CDR2 LQKENI. The CDR3 sequence is 17 residues long. The CDR3 here is CASSPPAGAIPQETQYF. The whole variable domain, remainder taken from reference TRBV18 and TRBJ2-5, is NAGVMQNPRHLVRRRGQEARLRCSPMKGHSHVYWYRQLPEEGLKFMVYLQKENIIDESGMPKERFSAEFPKEGPSILRIQQVVRGDSAAYFCASSPPAGAIPQETQYFGPGTRLLVL.